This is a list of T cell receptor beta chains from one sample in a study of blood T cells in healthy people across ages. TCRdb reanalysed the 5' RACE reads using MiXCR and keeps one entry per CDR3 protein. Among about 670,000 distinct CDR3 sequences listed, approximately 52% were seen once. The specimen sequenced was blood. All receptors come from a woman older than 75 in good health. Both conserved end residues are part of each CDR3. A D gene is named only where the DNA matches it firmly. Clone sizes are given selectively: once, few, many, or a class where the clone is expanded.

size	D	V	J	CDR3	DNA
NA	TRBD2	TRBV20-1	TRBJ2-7	CSASGGGYNEQYF	TGCAGTGCTAGTGGCGGGGGTTACAATGAGCAGTACTTC
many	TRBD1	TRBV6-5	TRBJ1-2	CASTPSGRGQGYTF	TGTGCCAGCACCCCCTCCGGCAGGGGGCAAGGCTACACCTTC
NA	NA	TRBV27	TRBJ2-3	CASSLDEGVTDTQYF	TGTGCCAGCAGTTTAGATGAGGGTGTCACAGATACGCAGTATTTT
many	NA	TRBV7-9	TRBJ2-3	CASSLSLLRSTDTQYF	TGTGCCAGCAGCTTGTCTCTCTTGAGGAGCACAGATACGCAGTATTTT
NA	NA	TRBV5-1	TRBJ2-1	CASSLVVGRGGEQFF	TGCGCCAGCAGCTTGGTGGTCGGCAGGGGCGGTGAGCAGTTCTTC
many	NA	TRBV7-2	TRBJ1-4	CASSPSSGGVGEKLFF	TGTGCCAGCAGCCCGTCCTCAGGAGGGGTCGGGGAAAAACTGTTTTTT
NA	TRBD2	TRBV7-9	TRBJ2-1	CASSLAPGTSGRNNEQFF	TGTGCCAGCAGCTTAGCCCCCGGGACTAGCGGGAGGAACAATGAGCAGTTCTTC
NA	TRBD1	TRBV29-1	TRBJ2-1	CSVTRDRRDEQFF	TGCAGCGTCACCCGGGACAGGCGAGATGAGCAGTTCTTC
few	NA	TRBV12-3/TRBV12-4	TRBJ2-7	CASSAPGPYEQYF	TGTGCCAGCAGTGCTCCGGGACCCTACGAGCAGTACTTC
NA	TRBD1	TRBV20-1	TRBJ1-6	CSARDLGTDNSPLHF	TGCAGTGCTAGAGATCTGGGGACAGATAATTCACCCCTCCACTTT
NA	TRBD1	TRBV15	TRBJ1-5	CATSRDLGQGDNQPQHF	TGTGCCACCAGCAGAGATCTTGGACAGGGTGACAATCAGCCCCAGCATTTT
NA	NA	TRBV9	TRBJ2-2	CASSVYQGNTGELFF	TGTGCCAGCAGCGTATATCAGGGAAACACCGGGGAGCTGTTTTTT
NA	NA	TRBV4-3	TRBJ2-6	CASSQGLGQAGANVLTF	TGCGCCAGCAGCCAAGGCCTAGGGCAGGCTGGGGCCAACGTCCTGACTTTC
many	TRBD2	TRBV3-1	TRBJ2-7	CASSQDSSGSSYEQYF	TGTGCCAGCAGCCAAGATAGTAGCGGGAGCTCCTACGAGCAGTACTTC
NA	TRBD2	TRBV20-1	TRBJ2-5	CSAPQRQVAGETQYF	TGCAGTGCTCCCCAAAGACAGGTAGCGGGGGAGACCCAGTACTTC
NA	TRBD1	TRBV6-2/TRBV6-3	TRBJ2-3	CASSYSTVTGKPDTQYF	TGTGCCAGCAGTTACTCGACTGTGACAGGGAAGCCAGATACGCAGTATTTT
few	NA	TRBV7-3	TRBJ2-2	CASSLDYARAGELFF	TGTGCCAGCAGCTTGGACTACGCCAGGGCCGGGGAGCTGTTTTTT
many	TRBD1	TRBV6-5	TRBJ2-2	CASRAPRGYTGELFF	TGTGCCAGCCGAGCTCCCAGGGGGTACACCGGGGAGCTGTTTTTT
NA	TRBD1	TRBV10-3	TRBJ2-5	CATSDRGQSETQYF	TGTGCCACGTCGGACAGGGGGCAGTCGGAGACCCAGTACTTC
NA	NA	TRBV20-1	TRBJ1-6	CSASGTGNSPLHF	TGCAGTGCTAGCGGGACGGGGAATTCACCCCTCCACTTT
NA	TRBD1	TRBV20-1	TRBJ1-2	CSVTKTGSYNYGYTF	TGCAGTGTAACAAAGACAGGGTCTTATAACTATGGCTACACCTTC
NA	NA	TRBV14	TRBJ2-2	CASSQVYTEELFF	TGTGCCAGCAGCCAAGTCTACACCGAGGAGCTGTTTTTT
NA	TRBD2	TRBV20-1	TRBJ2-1	CSARPGLAGGNEQFF	TGCAGTGCTCGCCCGGGACTAGCGGGGGGGAATGAGCAGTTCTTC
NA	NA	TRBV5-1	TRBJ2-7	CASSLEDRSSYEQYF	TGCGCCAGCAGCTTGGAAGACAGGAGCTCCTACGAGCAGTACTTC
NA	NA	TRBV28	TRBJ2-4	CASSGGAGKNIQYF	TGTGCCAGCAGTGGTGGGGCAGGGAAAAACATTCAGTACTTC
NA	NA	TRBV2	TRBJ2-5	CVSSLANRQYF	TGTGTCAGCAGCTTAGCGAATCGGCAGTACTTC
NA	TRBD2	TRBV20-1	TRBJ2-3	CSAKLAGGVDTQYF	TGCAGTGCTAAACTAGCGGGGGGAGTAGATACGCAGTATTTT
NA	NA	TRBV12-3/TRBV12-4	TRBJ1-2	CASSYAFNGYTF	TGTGCCAGCAGTTACGCCTTCAATGGCTACACCTTC
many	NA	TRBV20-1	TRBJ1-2	CSARPDQGSGYTF	TGCAGTGCTAGGCCGGATCAAGGGTCTGGCTACACCTTC